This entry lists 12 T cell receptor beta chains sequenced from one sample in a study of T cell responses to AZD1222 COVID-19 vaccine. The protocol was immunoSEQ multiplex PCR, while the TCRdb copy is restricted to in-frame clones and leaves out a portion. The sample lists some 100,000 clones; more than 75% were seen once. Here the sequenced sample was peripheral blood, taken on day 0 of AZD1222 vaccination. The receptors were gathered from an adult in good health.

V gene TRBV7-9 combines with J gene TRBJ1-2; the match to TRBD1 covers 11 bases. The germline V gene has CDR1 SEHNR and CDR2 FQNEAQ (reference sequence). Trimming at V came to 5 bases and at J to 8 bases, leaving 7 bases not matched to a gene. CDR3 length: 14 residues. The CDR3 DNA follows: TGTGCCAGCAGCCCTGTGGGGACAGGGGGAGGCTACACCTTC. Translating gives CASSPVGTGGGYTF.

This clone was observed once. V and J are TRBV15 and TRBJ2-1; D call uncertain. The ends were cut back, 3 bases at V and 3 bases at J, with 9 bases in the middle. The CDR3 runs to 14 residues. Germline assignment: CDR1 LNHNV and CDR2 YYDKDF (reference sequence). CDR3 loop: CATSRSRNYNEQFF. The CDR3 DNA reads TGTGCCACCAGCAGGTCCAGGAACTACAATGAGCAGTTCTTC.

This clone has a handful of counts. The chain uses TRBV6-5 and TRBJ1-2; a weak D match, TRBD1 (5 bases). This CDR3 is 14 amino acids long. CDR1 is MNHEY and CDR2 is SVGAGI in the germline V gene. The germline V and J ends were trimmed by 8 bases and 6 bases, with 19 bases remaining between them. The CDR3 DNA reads TGTGCCAGCGGGCGGCAGGGAGGAGGCGATGGCTACACCTTC. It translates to CASGRQGGGDGYTF.

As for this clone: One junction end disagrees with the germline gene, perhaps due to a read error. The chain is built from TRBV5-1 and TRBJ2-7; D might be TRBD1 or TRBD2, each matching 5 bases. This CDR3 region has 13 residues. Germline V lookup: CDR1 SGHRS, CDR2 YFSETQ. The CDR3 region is CASSLGTLYEQYF. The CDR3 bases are TGCGCCAGCAGCTTAGGGACCTTATACGAGCAGTATTTC. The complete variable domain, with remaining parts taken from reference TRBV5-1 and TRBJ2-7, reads KAGVTQTPRYLIKTRGQQVTLSCSPISGHRSVSWYQQTPGQGLQFLFEYFSETQRNKGNFPGRFSGRQFSNSRSEMNVSTLELGDSALYLCASSLGTLYEQYFGPGTRLTVT.

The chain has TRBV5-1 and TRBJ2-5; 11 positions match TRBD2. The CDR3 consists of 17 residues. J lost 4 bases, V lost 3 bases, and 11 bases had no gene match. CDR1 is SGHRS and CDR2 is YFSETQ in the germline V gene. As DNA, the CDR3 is TGCGCCAGCAGCTCCAGGACTAGCGGGCGACTGAGAGAGACCCAGTACTTC. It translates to CASSSRTSGRLRETQYF.

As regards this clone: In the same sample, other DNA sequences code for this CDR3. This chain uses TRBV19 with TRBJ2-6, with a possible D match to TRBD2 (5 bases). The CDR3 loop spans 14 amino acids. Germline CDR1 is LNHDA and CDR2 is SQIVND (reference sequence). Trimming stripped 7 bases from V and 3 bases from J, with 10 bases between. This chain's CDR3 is CASTTGSGANVLTF. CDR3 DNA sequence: TGTGCCAGTACCACGGGAAGTGGGGCCAACGTCCTGACTTTC.

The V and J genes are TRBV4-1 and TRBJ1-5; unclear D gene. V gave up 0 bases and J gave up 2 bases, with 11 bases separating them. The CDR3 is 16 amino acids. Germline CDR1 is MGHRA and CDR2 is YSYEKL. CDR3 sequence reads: CASSQDGGFGNQPQHF. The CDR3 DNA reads TGCGCCAGCAGCCAAGATGGAGGGTTTGGCAATCAGCCCCAGCATTTT.

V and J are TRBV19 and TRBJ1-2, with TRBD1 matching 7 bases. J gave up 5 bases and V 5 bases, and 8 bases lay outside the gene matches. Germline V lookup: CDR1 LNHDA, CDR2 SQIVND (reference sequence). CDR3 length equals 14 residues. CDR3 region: CASSRDRESYGYTF. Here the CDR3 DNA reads TGTGCCAGTAGTCGAGACAGGGAAAGTTATGGCTACACCTTC.

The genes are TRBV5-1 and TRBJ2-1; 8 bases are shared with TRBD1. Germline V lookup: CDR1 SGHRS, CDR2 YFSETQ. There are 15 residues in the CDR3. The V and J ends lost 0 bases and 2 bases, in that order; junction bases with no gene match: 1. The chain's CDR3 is CASSLAQGAYNEQFF. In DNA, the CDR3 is TGCGCCAGCAGCTTGGCACAGGGGGCCTACAATGAGCAGTTCTTC.

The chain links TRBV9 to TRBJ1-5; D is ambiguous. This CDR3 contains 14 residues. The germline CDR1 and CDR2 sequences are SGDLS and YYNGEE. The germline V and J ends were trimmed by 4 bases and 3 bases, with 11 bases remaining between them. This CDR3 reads CASSPGPLNQPQHF. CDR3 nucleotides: TGTGCCAGCAGCCCCGGACCGCTCAATCAGCCCCAGCATTTT.

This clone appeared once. Here the CDR3 DNA reads TGTGCCAGCAGCCCACAGGGAAGCGGACTTGGGGAGACCCAGTACTTC. This gives the protein CASSPQGSGLGETQYF. The chain couples TRBV5-4 to TRBJ2-5; D perhaps matches TRBD1 (6 bases). Trimming cost V 4 bases and J 5 bases, with 21 bases left between them. Germline V CDR1 and CDR2: SGHNT, YYREEE (reference sequence). The CDR3 length is 16 residues.

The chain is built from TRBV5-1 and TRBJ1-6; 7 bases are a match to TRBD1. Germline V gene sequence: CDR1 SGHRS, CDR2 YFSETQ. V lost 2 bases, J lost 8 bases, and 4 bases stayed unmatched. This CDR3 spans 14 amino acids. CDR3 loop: CASSLGQEYSPLHF. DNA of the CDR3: TGCGCCAGCAGCTTAGGACAGGAGTATTCACCCCTCCACTTT.